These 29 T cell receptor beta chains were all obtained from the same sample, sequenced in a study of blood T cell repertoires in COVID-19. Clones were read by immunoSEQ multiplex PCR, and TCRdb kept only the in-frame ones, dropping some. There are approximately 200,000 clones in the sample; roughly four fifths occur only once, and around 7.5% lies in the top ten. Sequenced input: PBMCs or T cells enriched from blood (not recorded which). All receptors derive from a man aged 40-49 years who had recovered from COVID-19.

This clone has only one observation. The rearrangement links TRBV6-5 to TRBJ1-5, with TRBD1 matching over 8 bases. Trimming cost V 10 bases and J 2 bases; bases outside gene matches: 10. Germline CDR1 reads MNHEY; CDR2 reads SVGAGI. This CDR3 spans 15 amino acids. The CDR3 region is CATGDTGGGNQPQHF. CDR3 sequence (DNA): TGTGCCACGGGGGATACAGGGGGTGGCAATCAGCCCCAGCATTTT.

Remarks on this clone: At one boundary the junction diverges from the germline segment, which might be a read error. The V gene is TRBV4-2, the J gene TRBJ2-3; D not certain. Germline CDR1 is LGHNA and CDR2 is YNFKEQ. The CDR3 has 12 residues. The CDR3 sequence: CASSHSDSRHLF. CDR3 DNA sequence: TGTGCCAGCAGCCATAGTGACTCACGGCACCTTTTT.

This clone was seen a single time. CDR3 DNA sequence: TGTGCCAGCAGCCAAGAAAGGGAGTGGTCTAGAGGCACAGATACGCAGTATTTT. Translating it yields CASSQEREWSRGTDTQYF. The gene calls are TRBV3-1 (or the pseudogene TRBV3-2) and TRBJ2-3, with D tentatively TRBD2 (5 bases). V lost 0 bases and J 1 base, leaving 17 bases between the germline ends. Per the germline V gene, CDR1 is LGHDT and CDR2 is YNNKEL (reference sequence). The CDR3 covers 18 residues.

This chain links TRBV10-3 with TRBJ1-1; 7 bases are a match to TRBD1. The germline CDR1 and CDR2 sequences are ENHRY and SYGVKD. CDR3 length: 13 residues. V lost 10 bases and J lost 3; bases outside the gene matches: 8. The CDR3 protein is CATRGRTDTEAFF. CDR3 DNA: TGTGCCACCAGGGGGAGGACGGACACTGAAGCTTTCTTT.

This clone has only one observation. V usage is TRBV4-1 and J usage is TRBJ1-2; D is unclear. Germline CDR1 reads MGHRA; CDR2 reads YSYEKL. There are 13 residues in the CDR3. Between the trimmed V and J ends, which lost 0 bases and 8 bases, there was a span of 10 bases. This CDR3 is CASSQERSLGYTF. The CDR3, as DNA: TGCGCCAGCAGCCAAGAGCGAAGTCTCGGCTACACCTTC.

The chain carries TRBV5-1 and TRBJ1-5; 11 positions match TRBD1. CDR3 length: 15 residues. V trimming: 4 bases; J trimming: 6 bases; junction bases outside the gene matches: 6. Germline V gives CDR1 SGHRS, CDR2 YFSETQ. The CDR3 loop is CASSPGQGEAQPQHF. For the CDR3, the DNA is TGCGCCAGCAGCCCGGGACAGGGGGAAGCTCAGCCCCAGCATTTT.

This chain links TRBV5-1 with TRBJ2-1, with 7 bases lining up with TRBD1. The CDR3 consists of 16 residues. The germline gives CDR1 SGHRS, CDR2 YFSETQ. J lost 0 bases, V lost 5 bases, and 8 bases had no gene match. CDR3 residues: CASRTIGTASYNEQFF. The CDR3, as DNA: TGCGCCAGCAGGACAATAGGGACAGCCTCCTACAATGAGCAGTTCTTC. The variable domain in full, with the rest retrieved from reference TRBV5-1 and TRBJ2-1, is KAGVTQTPRYLIKTRGQQVTLSCSPISGHRSVSWYQQTPGQGLQFLFEYFSETQRNKGNFPGRFSGRQFSNSRSEMNVSTLELGDSALYLCASRTIGTASYNEQFFGPGTRLTVL.

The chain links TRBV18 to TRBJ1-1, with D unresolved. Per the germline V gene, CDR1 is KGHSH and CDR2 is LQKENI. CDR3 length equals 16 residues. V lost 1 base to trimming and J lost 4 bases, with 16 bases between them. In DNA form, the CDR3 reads TGTGCCAGCTCACCACGGGTCTCGGATTCGGGCACTGAAGCTTTCTTT. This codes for CASSPRVSDSGTEAFF.

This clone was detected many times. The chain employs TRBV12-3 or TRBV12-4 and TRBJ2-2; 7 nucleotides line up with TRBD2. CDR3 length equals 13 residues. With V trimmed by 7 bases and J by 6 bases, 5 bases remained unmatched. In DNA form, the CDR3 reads TGTGCCAGCAACACCCTAGCGGCCGGGGAGCTGTTTTTT. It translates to CASNTLAAGELFF.

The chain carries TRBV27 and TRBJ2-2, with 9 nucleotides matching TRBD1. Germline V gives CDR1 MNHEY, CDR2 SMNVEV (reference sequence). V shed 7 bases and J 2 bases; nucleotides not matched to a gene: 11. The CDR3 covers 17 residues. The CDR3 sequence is CASTLGPGQGNTGELFF. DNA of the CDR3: TGTGCCAGCACCCTGGGGCCGGGACAGGGAAACACCGGGGAGCTGTTTTTT.

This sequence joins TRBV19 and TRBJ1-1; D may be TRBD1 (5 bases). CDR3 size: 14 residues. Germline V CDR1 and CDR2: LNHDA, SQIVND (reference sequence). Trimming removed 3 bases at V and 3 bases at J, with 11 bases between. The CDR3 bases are TGTGCCAGTAGTATGGGCAGGGACTACACTGAAGCTTTCTTT. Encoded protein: CASSMGRDYTEAFF. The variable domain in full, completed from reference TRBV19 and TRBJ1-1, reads DGGITQSPKYLFRKEGQNVTLSCEQNLNHDAMYWYRQDPGQGLRLIYYSQIVNDFQKGDIAEGYSVSREKKESFPLTVTSAQKNPTAFYLCASSMGRDYTEAFFGQGTRLTVV.

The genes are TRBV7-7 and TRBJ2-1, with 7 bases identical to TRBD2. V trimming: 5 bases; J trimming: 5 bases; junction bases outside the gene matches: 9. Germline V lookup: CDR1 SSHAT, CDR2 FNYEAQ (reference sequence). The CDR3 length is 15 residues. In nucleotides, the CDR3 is TGTGCCAGCAGCCCCCTCGGGGGGACCAACAATGAGCAGTTCTTC. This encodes CASSPLGGTNNEQFF.

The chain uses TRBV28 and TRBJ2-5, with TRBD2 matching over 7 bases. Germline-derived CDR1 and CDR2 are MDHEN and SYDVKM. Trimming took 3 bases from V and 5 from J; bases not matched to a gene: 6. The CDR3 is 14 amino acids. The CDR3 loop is CASSLAWGGETQYF. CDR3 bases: TGTGCCAGCAGTTTGGCTTGGGGGGGGGAGACCCAGTACTTC.

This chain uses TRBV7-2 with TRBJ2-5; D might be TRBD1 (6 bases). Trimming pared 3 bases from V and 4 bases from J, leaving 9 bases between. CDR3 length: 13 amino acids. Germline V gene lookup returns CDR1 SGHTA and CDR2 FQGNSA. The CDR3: CASSFRGVETQYF. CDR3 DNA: TGTGCCAGCAGCTTCAGGGGTGTAGAGACCCAGTACTTC.

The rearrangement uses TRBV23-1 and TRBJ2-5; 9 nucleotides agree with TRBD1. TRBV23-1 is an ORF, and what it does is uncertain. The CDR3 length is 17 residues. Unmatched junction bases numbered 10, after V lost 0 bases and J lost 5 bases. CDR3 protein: CASSQSNRGRVRETQYF. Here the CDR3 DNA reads TGCGCCAGCAGTCAATCCAACAGGGGGCGGGTTAGGGAGACCCAGTACTTC.

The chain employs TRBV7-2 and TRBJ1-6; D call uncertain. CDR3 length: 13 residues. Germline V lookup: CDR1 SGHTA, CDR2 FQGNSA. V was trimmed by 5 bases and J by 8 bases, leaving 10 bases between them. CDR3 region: CASSARMDSPLHF. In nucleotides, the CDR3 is TGTGCCAGCAGCGCCAGAATGGATTCACCCCTCCACTTT.

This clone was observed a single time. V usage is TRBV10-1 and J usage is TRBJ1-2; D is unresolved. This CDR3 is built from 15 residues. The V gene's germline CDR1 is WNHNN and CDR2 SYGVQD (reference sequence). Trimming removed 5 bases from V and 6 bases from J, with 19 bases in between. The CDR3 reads CASSKFLGRVDGYTF. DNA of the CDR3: TGCGCCAGCAGTAAGTTTTTAGGGAGAGTGGATGGCTACACCTTC.

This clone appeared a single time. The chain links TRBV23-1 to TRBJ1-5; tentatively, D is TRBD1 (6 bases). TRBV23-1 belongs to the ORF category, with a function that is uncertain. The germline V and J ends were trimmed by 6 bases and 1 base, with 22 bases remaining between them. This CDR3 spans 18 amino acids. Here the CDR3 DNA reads TGCGCCAGCAGCTCAGCCGGGACACCATTCGGAAGCAATCAGCCCCAGCATTTT. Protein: CASSSAGTPFGSNQPQHF.

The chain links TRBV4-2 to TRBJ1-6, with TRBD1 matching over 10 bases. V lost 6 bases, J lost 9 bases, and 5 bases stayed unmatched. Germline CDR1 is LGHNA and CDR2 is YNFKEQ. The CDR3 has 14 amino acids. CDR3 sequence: CASSTGQGGSPLHF. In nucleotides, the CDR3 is TGTGCCAGCAGTACCGGACAGGGGGGTTCACCCCTCCACTTT.

The CDR3 DNA follows: TGTGCCAGTAGTATGCCCGCAGGGTACTATGGCTACACCTTC. Translation gives CASSMPAGYYGYTF. The V and J genes are TRBV19 and TRBJ1-2; TRBD1 might be the D (5 bases). The CDR3 totals 14 residues. CDR1 is LNHDA, CDR2 SQIVND, per germline (reference sequence). The V end lost 3 bases, the J end lost 3 bases, and 11 bases lay between the germline ends.

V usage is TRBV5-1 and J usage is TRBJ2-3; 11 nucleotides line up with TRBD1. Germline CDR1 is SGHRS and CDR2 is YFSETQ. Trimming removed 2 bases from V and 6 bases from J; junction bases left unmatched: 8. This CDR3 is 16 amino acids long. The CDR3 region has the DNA TGCGCCAGCAGCTTCGGACAGGGGGCTAATGTTGATACGCAGTATTTT. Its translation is CASSFGQGANVDTQYF.

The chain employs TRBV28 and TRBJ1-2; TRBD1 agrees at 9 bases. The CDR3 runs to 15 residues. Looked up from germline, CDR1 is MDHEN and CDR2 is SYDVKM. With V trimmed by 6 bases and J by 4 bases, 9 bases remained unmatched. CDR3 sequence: CASRPNRGRSYGYTF. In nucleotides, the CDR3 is TGTGCCAGCAGACCCAACAGGGGGCGAAGCTATGGCTACACCTTC.

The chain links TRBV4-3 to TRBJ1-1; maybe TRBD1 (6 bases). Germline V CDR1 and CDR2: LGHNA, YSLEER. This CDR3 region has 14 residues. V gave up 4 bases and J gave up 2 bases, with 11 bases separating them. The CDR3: CASSPGVLNTEAFF. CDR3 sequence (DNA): TGCGCCAGCAGCCCAGGGGTATTAAACACTGAAGCTTTCTTT.

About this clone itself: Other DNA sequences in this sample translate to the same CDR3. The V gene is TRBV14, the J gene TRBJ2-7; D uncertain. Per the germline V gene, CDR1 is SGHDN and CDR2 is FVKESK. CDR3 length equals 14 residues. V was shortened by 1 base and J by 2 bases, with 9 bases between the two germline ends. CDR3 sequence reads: CASSQVGGAYEQYF. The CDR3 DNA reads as TGTGCCAGCAGCCAAGTTGGCGGAGCCTACGAGCAGTACTTC.

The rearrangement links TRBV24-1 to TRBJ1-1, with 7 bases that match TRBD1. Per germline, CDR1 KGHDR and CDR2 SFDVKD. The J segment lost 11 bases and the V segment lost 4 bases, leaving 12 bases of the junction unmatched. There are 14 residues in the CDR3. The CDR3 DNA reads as TGTGCCACCAGTGACCGTACTCGGACAGGCGGGGCTTTCTTT. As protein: CATSDRTRTGGAFF.

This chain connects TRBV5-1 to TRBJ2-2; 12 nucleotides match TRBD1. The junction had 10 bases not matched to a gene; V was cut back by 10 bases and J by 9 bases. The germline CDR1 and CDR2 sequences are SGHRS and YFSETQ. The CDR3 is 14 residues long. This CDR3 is CASSTGTGGRELFF. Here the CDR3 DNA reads TGCGCCTCCAGCACCGGGACAGGGGGCAGGGAGCTGTTTTTT.

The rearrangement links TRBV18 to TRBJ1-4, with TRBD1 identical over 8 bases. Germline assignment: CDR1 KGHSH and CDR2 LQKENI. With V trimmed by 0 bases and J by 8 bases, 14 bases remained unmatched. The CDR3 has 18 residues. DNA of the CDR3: TGTGCCAGCTCACCACCAATAGGCGGGACAGGCGGGGAAGAAAAACTGTTTTTT. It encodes CASSPPIGGTGGEEKLFF.

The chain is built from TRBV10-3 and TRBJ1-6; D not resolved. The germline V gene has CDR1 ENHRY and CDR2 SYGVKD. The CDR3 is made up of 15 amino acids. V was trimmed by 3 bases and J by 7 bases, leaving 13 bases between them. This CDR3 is CAISEWGGPNSPLHF. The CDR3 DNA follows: TGTGCCATCAGTGAATGGGGAGGCCCAAATTCACCCCTCCACTTT.

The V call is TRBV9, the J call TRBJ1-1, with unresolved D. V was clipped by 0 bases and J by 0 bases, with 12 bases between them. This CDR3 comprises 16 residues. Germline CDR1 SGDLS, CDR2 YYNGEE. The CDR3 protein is CASSVGSGLMNTEAFF. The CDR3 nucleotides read TGTGCCAGCAGCGTAGGGTCAGGACTTATGAACACTGAAGCTTTCTTT.